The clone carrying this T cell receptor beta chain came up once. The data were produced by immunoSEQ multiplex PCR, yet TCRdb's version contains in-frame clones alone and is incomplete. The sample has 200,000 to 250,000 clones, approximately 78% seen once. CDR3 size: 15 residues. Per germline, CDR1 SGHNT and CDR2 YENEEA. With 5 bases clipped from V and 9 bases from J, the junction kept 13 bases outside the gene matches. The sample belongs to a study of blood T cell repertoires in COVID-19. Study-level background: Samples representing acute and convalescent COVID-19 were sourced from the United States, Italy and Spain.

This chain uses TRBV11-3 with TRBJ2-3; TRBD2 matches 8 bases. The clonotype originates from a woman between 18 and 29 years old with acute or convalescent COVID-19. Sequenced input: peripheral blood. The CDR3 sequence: CASSPTLAGGGTQYF. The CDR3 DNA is TGTGCCAGCAGCCCCACTCTAGCGGGCGGGGGGACGCAGTATTTT.